Detailed here is one T cell receptor beta chain. This sample was taken from a study of shared clonotypes between healthy human individuals. Ten immunoSEQ deep assay plates were used to sequence the DNA of unsorted PBMCs. Data came from immunoSEQ multiplex PCR; TCRdb stores just in-frame clones and leaves some out. The data hold some 96,000 clones, with over 40% observed a single time. Germline V CDR1 and CDR2: SGDLS, YYNGEE. The CDR3 consists of 13 residues. Trimming took off 4 bases at V and 3 bases at J, with 10 bases between the two ends. The chain carries TRBV9 and TRBJ2-5; no clear D gene. This clonotype was sampled from a woman in her forties in good health. Some clones in this sample may be carry-over from other donors' samples. The specimen sequenced was PBMCs. The DNA for the CDR3 is TGTGCCAGCAGCTCCCGAGGTAAAGAGACCCAGTACTTC. It specifies CASSSRGKETQYF.